This T cell receptor beta chain was recorded in a study of blood T cells in healthy people across ages. J gave up 2 bases and V 5 bases, and 14 bases lay outside the gene matches. This CDR3 is 17 amino acids long. Looked up from germline, CDR1 is SGHAT and CDR2 is FQNNGV. Sample-barcoded 5' priming and a J-beta primer mix drove a second PCR of 7 to 11 cycles. A single record per CDR3 protein comes from TCRdb applying MiXCR to the 5' RACE reads. Among about 620,000 distinct CDR3 sequences listed, around 21% were seen once. The TCR sequence derives from a man aged 70 or older in good health. The chain couples TRBV11-2 to TRBJ2-5; 7 bases match TRBD2. Sequencing used blood. The CDR3 DNA reads as TGTGCCAGCAGCAGAGGGGTTGGCGGGAGAAATCAAGAGACCCAGTACTTC. Encoded protein: CASSRGVGGRNQETQYF.